The clone carrying this T cell receptor beta chain was counted once. The antigen is undetermined. The CDR3 totals 15 residues. The germline V gene encodes CDR1 SNHLY and CDR2 FYNNEI. The trim removed 3 bases at V and 6 bases at J, leaving 10 bases unmatched. The sample is drawn from a study of cytomegalovirus exposure and HLA in healthy donors. General study points: TRBV6-2, TRBV6-3 and some other V segments were unresolvable in 87-base-pair reads. A previous analysis found most TCR beta V segments productive roughly 87% or roughly 30% of the time.

The PCR used 60 Vbeta and 13 Jbeta primers. Sequencing used immunoSEQ multiplex PCR; TCRdb keeps in-frame clones, though not all of them. Among about 240,000 clones, around 81% were seen once, and the ten largest hold roughly 7.4%. The genes are TRBV2 and TRBJ1-1, with 7 nucleotides matching TRBD1. The TCR comes from a woman aged 55 to 70 in good health and CMV-seropositive. What was sequenced was PBMCs. CDR3 bases: TGTGCCAGCAGTGAGGAGGGGGCGTTCTACGCTGAAGCTTTCTTT. It translates to CASSEEGAFYAEAFF.